The 26 T cell receptor beta chains below come from one sample, sequenced in a study of breast tumors, draining lymph nodes, adjacent tissues. Via MiXCR, TCRdb re-called the multiplex PCR reads, giving one row per CDR3 protein. Of about 14,000 distinct CDR3 sequences in the sample, roughly 50% are singletons; the top ten hold about 30%. Sequencing input: tumor-adjacent breast tissue. The source of these receptors is a female donor with breast cancer. Some clones in this sample may be carry-over from other donors' samples.

V and J are TRBV20-1 and TRBJ1-5, with D hard to call. In germline, CDR1 is DFQATT, CDR2 SNEGSKA (reference sequence). V lost 3 bases and J 4 bases, leaving 13 bases between the germline ends. The CDR3 extends over 14 amino acids. The CDR3 nucleotides are TGCAGTGCTAGCCCCGGGAGAGGAAATCAGCCCCAGCATTTT. It yields the protein CSASPGRGNQPQHF.

Concerning this clonotype itself: The conserved phenylalanine or tryptophan normally closing the CDR3 is absent here, so this likely arose from a read error. The DNA is left out, because the CDR3 cannot be placed on it with certainty; the CDR3 is given as TCRdb lists it. The chain employs TRBV5-5 and TRBJ2-7. The CDR3 adds up to 8 amino acids, both ends counted. Germline V gene data show CDR1 as SGHKS and CDR2 as YYEKEE (reference sequence). The CDR3 region is CASSLGLQ.

V is TRBV10-1 and J is TRBJ2-7; weak D call: TRBD2 (7 bases). The CDR3 runs 14 residues. V dropped 9 bases and J dropped 2 bases, with 17 bases sitting between them. The germline gives CDR1 WNHNN, CDR2 SYGVQD (reference sequence). In nucleotides, the CDR3 is TGCGCCAGAGGGGGGGTGACTAGCACCTACGAGCAGTACTTC. Amino acids: CARGGVTSTYEQYF.

In this sample, this clonotype is medium-sized (0.01 to 0.1%). The gene calls are TRBV6-5 and TRBJ2-7; 7 bases agree with TRBD1. Germline V gene sequence: CDR1 MNHEY, CDR2 SVGAGI. J was trimmed by 4 bases and V by 6 bases; bases with no gene match: 9. The length of the CDR3 is 14 residues. CDR3 residues: CASSRTGRWYEQYF. In DNA, the CDR3 is TGTGCCAGCAGCCGGACAGGAAGATGGTACGAGCAGTACTTC.

The rearrangement uses TRBV19 and TRBJ1-2; possible D gene TRBD1, 5 bases. The CDR3 extends over 14 amino acids. Germline V gene lookup returns CDR1 LNHDA and CDR2 SQIVND (reference sequence). Trimming removed 10 bases at V and 5 bases at J, with 20 bases between. CDR3 amino acids: CATGGGSTPYGYTF. CDR3 DNA: TGTGCCACCGGGGGTGGCAGCACACCTTATGGCTACACCTTC.

This clonotype was seen more than once but under ten times. The V gene is TRBV5-1, the J gene TRBJ1-5; D is uncertain. The length of the CDR3 is 15 residues. The germline V and J ends were trimmed by 0 bases and 1 base, with 8 bases remaining between them. CDR1 is SGHRS and CDR2 is YFSETQ in the germline V gene. The CDR3 protein is CASSLGPGSNQPQHF. DNA of the CDR3: TGCGCCAGCAGCTTGGGGCCTGGAAGCAATCAGCCCCAGCATTTT.

The V gene is TRBV2, the J gene TRBJ2-2; D remains ambiguous. The V end was cut by 4 bases, the J end by 7 bases, with 19 bases between. The CDR3 totals 16 residues. In germline, CDR1 is SNHLY, CDR2 FYNNEI. The CDR3 sequence is CASSVGSSLEYGELFF. The DNA of the CDR3 is TGTGCCAGCAGTGTGGGGTCCAGTTTAGAGTACGGGGAGCTGTTTTTT.

The V and J genes are TRBV19 and TRBJ2-7; D unresolved. The V gene's germline CDR1 is LNHDA and CDR2 SQIVND (reference sequence). Trimming pared 5 bases from V and 3 bases from J, leaving 8 bases between. This CDR3 spans 12 amino acids. CDR3 region: CASSRSNYEQYF. The CDR3 DNA reads TGTGCCAGTAGTCGATCAAACTACGAGCAGTACTTC. The variable domain in full, with the rest retrieved from reference TRBV19 and TRBJ2-7, is DGGITQSPKYLFRKEGQNVTLSCEQNLNHDAMYWYRQDPGQGLRLIYYSQIVNDFQKGDIAEGYSVSREKKESFPLTVTSAQKNPTAFYLCASSRSNYEQYFGPGTRLTVT.

The V gene is TRBV15, the J gene TRBJ2-7; D uncertain. V lost 3 bases, J lost 1 base, and 10 bases lay in between. Germline V gene lookup returns CDR1 LNHNV and CDR2 YYDKDF (reference sequence). This CDR3 region has 14 residues. The CDR3 here is CATSSGAPSYEQYF. DNA of the CDR3: TGTGCCACCAGCAGCGGAGCGCCATCCTACGAGCAGTACTTC.

The chain employs TRBV4-1 and TRBJ1-4; 8 bases are a match to TRBD1. This CDR3 region has 19 residues. J lost 4 bases, V lost 3 bases, and 16 bases had no gene match. Germline lookup yields CDR1 MGHRA and CDR2 YSYEKL. CDR3 sequence: CASSHPRTGRTRDNEKLFF. The CDR3 coding sequence is TGCGCCAGCAGCCATCCTCGGACAGGGAGGACGCGGGATAATGAAAAACTGTTTTTT.

This chain's CDR3 is CARRAPAHTGGDSGNTIYF. CDR3 in DNA: TGTGCCAGAAGGGCGCCCGCGCACACCGGGGGGGACTCTGGAAACACCATATATTTT. V is TRBV2 and J is TRBJ1-3; D might be TRBD1 (5 bases). Trimming cost V 9 bases and J 0 bases, with 27 bases left between them. Germline CDR1 reads SNHLY; CDR2 reads FYNNEI. This CDR3 is 19 amino acids long.

This clonotype came up a few times. This chain links TRBV7-6 with TRBJ1-5; no definite D call. CDR1 and CDR2 (germline): SGHVS, FNYEAQ. The V gene lost 0 bases and the J gene lost 7 bases, with 7 bases spanning the gap. The CDR3 runs to 13 residues. The CDR3 bases are TGTGCCAGCAGCTTAGCGACGGAACAGCCCCAGCATTTT. Translation gives CASSLATEQPQHF.

The chain joins TRBV4-2 to TRBJ2-3; 10 bases are shared with TRBD1. This CDR3 contains 13 residues. Germline V gives CDR1 LGHNA, CDR2 YNFKEQ. After removal of 4 bases from V and 6 bases from J, the junction contained 1 base not matched to a gene. This CDR3 is CASSPTGGDTQYF. The CDR3 bases are TGTGCCAGCAGCCCGACAGGGGGCGATACGCAGTATTTT.

The V gene is TRBV12-3 or TRBV12-4, the J gene TRBJ2-7; 8 bases agree with TRBD1. The CDR3 loop spans 15 amino acids. Trimming cost V 3 bases and J 5 bases; bases outside gene matches: 9. The CDR3 region has the DNA TGTGCCAGCAGTTTGTTCCGGGACAGGCCACACGAGCAGTACTTC. Translating it yields CASSLFRDRPHEQYF.

In the case of this clonotype: The junction departs from the called germline gene at one end, perhaps through a read error. The chain employs TRBV7-8 and TRBJ2-1, with D possibly being TRBD2 (5 bases). The CDR3 is 12 amino acids. Germline lookup yields CDR1 SGHVS and CDR2 FQNEAQ. CDR3 loop: CCCGYSYNEQFF. DNA for the CDR3: TGCTGCTGCGGGTACTCCTACAATGAGCAGTTCTTC. The full variable domain, completed using reference TRBV7-8 and TRBJ2-1, is GAGVSQSPRYKVAKRGQDVALRCDPISGHVSLFWYQQALGQGPEFLTYFQNEAQLDKSGLPSDRFFAERPEGSVSTLKIQRTQQEDSAVYLCCCGYSYNEQFFGPGTRLTVL.

The chain couples TRBV20-1 to TRBJ1-2; D gene unclear. The length of the CDR3 is 13 residues. V dropped 3 bases and J dropped 4 bases, with 12 bases sitting between them. Germline loops: CDR1 DFQATT, CDR2 SNEGSKA (reference sequence). For the CDR3, the DNA is TGCAGTGCTAGGAAGCAGGAGGGCTATGGCTACACCTTC. It specifies CSARKQEGYGYTF.

The V call is TRBV29-1, the J call TRBJ1-1; 8 bases match TRBD1. The CDR3 extends over 12 amino acids. Germline V lookup: CDR1 SQVTM, CDR2 ANQGSEA. V dropped 3 bases and J dropped 8; count of bases not matched to a gene: 5. The CDR3 spells CSVDGQGSEAFF. Here the CDR3 DNA reads TGCAGCGTTGACGGACAGGGTTCGGAAGCTTTCTTT.

Details on this clonotype: One junction end disagrees with the germline gene, perhaps due to a read error. The CDR3 is CASSLEGTDNHGELFF. The CDR3 DNA follows: TGCGCCAGCAGCTTGGAAGGGACAGATAACCACGGGGAGCTGTTTTTT. The chain links TRBV7-2 to TRBJ2-2; TRBD1 matches at 7 bases. Germline-derived CDR1 and CDR2 are SGHTA and FQGNSA. CDR3 length: 16 residues.

This clonotype was seen ten or more times. The gene calls are TRBV9 and TRBJ2-3, with 8 bases that match TRBD2. V lost 0 bases to trimming and J lost 3 bases; unmatched junction nucleotides: 9. Germline V gives CDR1 SGDLS, CDR2 YYNGEE. This CDR3 is 17 amino acids long. The CDR3 loop reads CASSVGSGGGATDTQYF. The CDR3 bases are TGTGCCAGCAGCGTAGGATCGGGGGGGGGGGCAACAGATACGCAGTATTTT.

This clonotype was detected ten times or more. This rearrangement joins TRBV27 to TRBJ2-6; maybe TRBD1 (6 bases). V lost 5 bases to trimming and J lost 0 bases, with 11 bases between them. This CDR3 spans 16 amino acids. Germline lookup yields CDR1 MNHEY and CDR2 SMNVEV (reference sequence). CDR3 residues: CASSLQGSSGANVLTF. CDR3 DNA: TGTGCCAGCAGTCTACAGGGTTCCTCTGGGGCCAACGTCCTGACTTTC.

The genes are TRBV11-2 and TRBJ1-2; no clear D. V gave up 0 bases and J gave up 8 bases, with 10 bases separating them. Germline V lookup: CDR1 SGHAT, CDR2 FQNNGV. The CDR3 sequence is 13 residues long. This CDR3 reads CASSLDPSGGYTF. The DNA for the CDR3 is TGTGCCAGCAGCTTAGATCCCTCTGGGGGCTACACCTTC. The complete variable domain, with remaining parts taken from reference TRBV11-2 and TRBJ1-2, reads EAGVAQSPRYKIIEKRQSVAFWCNPISGHATLYWYQQILGQGPKLLIQFQNNGVVDDSQLPKDRFSAERLKGVDSTLKIQPAKLEDSAVYLCASSLDPSGGYTFGSGTRLTVV.

This chain connects TRBV20-1 to TRBJ2-1; TRBD2 matches at 12 bases. The J segment lost 3 bases and the V segment lost 0 bases, leaving 6 bases of the junction unmatched. The germline CDR1 and CDR2 sequences are DFQATT and SNEGSKA (reference sequence). The CDR3 length is 17 residues. CDR3 nucleotides: TGCAGTGCTAGAGATTCTCTAGCGGGAGGGATCTACAATGAGCAGTTCTTC. Protein product: CSARDSLAGGIYNEQFF.

The CDR3 bases are TGTGCCAGCAGTTTCACAGGGGGAAGCAATCAGCCCCAGCATTTT. As protein: CASSFTGGSNQPQHF. This chain connects TRBV6-5 to TRBJ1-5; TRBD1 matches 8 bases. The ends lost 4 bases at V and 1 base at J; junction bases unmatched: 3. The CDR3 totals 15 residues. CDR1 is MNHEY and CDR2 is SVGAGI in the germline V gene.

The table lists this clonotype with many counts. The junction departs from the called germline gene at one end, perhaps through a read error. This chain connects TRBV7-3 to TRBJ2-3; TRBD2 matches at 7 bases. Germline loops: CDR1 SGHTA, CDR2 FQGTGA. The CDR3 loop spans 14 amino acids. CDR3: CTSSFSGSTDTQYF. CDR3 bases: TGTACCAGCAGCTTTAGCGGGAGCACAGATACGCAGTATTTT.

The chain uses TRBV12-3 or TRBV12-4 and TRBJ1-2; TRBD1 might be the D (5 bases). This CDR3 region has 12 residues. V was cut by 5 bases and J by 5 bases, with 9 bases left in between. The CDR3 coding sequence is TGTGCCAGCAGTCCAGGGCCATATGGCTACACCTTC. This gives the protein CASSPGPYGYTF.

The rearrangement joins TRBV15 to TRBJ2-3; unclear D gene. Germline V gene data show CDR1 as LNHNV and CDR2 as YYDKDF (reference sequence). CDR3 length: 13 amino acids. Trimming removed 3 bases at V and 6 bases at J, with 10 bases between. CDR3: CATSSTTLDTQYF. Here the CDR3 DNA reads TGTGCCACCAGCAGTACGACTTTGGATACGCAGTATTTT. The entire variable domain, with the rest obtained from reference TRBV15 and TRBJ2-3, is as follows: DAMVIQNPRYQVTQFGKPVTLSCSQTLNHNVMYWYQQKSSQAPKLLFHYYDKDFNNEADTPDNFQSRRPNTSFCFLDIRSPGLGDTAMYLCATSSTTLDTQYFGPGTRLTVL.